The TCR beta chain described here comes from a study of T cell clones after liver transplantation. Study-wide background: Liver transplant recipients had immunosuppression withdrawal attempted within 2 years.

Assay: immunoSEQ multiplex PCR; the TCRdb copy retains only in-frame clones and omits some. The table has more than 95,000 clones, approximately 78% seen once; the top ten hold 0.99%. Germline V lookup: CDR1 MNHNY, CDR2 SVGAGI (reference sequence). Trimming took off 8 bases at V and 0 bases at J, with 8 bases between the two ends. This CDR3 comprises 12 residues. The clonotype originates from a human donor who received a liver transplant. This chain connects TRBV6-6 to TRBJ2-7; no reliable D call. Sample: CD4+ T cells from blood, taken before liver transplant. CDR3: CASSVNSYEQYF. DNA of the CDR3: TGTGCCAGCTCCGTCAACTCCTACGAGCAGTACTTC.